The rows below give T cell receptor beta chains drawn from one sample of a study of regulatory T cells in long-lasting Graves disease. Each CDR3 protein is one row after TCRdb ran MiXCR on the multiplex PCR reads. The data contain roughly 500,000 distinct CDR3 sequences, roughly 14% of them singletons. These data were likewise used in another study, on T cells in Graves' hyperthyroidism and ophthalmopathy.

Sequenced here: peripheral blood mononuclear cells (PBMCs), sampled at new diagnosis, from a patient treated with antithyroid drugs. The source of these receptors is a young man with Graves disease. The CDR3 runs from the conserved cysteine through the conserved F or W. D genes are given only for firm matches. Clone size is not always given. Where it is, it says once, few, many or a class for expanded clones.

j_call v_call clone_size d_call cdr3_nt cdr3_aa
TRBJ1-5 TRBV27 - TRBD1 TGTGCCAGCAGCTATACAGGGGCGGGCAATCAGCCCCAGCATTTT CASSYTGAGNQPQHF
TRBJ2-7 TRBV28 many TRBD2 TGTGCCAGCAGTTTAAGGCGGGAGGCCTCCGAGCAGTACTTC CASSLRREASEQYF
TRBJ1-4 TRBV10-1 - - TGCGCCAGCAGTGAGTTTCCCGGCGGCGAAAAACTGTTTTTT CASSEFPGGEKLFF
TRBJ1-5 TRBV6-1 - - TGTGCCAACCACTCCGAGCGAAGGGAAGATCAGCCCCAGCATTTT CANHSERREDQPQHF
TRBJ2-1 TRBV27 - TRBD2 TGTGCCAGCAGTTTCTGGCTAGCGGGGAATGAGCAGTTCTTC CASSFWLAGNEQFF
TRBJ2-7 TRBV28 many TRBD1 TGTGCCAGCGGACAGGGCGTCTGGGGCGAGCAGTACTTC CASGQGVWGEQYF
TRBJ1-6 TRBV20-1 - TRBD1 TGCAGTGCTAGAGATCGGGACAGTTATAATTCACCCCTCCACTTT CSARDRDSYNSPLHF
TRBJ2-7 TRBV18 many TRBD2 TGTGCCAGCTCGCCCGGACTAGCGGGAGTAGCCGAGCAGTACTTC CASSPGLAGVAEQYF
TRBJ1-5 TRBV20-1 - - TGCAGTGCTTTCGTGCGGACTGGGAGCAATCAGCCCCAGCATTTT CSAFVRTGSNQPQHF
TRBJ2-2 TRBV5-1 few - TGCGCCAGCAGCCTAGAGGGGAAATCCGGGGAGCTGTTTTTT CASSLEGKSGELFF
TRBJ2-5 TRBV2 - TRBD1 TGTGCCAGCAGGCCCTCCGGGACAGGGGGGTGGCAAGAGACCCAGTACTTC CASRPSGTGGWQETQYF
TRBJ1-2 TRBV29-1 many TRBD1 TGCAGCGTTGAGAGGGGGCGCAGGTATGGCTACACCTTC CSVERGRRYGYTF
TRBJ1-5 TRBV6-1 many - TGTGCCAGCAGTCGGGGTCAGCCCCAGCATTTT CASSRGQPQHF
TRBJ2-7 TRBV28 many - TGTGCCAGCAGTTTCAGCTACGAGCAGTACTTC CASSFSYEQYF
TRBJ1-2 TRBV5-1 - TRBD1 TGCGCCAGCAGGCAGGGGGATAACTATGGCTACACCTTC CASRQGDNYGYTF
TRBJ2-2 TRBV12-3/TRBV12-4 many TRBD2 TGTGCCAGCAGTTTTGGCGGGAGAGGTACCGGGGAGCTGTTTTTT CASSFGGRGTGELFF
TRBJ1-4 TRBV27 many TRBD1 TGTGCCAGGACAGGGGGCGAGGCAACTAATGAAAAACTGTTTTTT CARTGGEATNEKLFF
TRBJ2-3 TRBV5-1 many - TGCGCCAGCAGCCCCAGACAGACACAGGGCACAGATACGCAGTATTTT CASSPRQTQGTDTQYF
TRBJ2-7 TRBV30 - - TGTGCCGGACTCCTTTTTGGGGAGAGCTCCTACGAGCAGTACTTC CAGLLFGESSYEQYF
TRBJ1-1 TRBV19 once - TGTGCCAGTAGCCAAGCTACAGGATTAGCTTTCTTT CASSQATGLAFF
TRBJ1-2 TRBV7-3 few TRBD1 TGTGCCAGTAGTACGCCCCGGGACAGGAGGCGCGGCTACACCTTC CASSTPRDRRRGYTF
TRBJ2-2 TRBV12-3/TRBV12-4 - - TGTGCCAGCAGTCCACCGAATGAGGGACATAACACCGGGGAGCTGTTTTTT CASSPPNEGHNTGELFF
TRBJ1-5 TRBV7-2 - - TGTGCCAGCAGCTTAACTCCCAGAGCGAGCAATCAGCCCCAGCATTTT CASSLTPRASNQPQHF
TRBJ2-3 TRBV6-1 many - TGTGCCAGCGGTGACCCTAGCACAGATACGCAGTATTTT CASGDPSTDTQYF
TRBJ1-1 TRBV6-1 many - TGTGCCAGCAGGAGACTGCGTGCGCACACTGAAGCTTTCTTT CASRRLRAHTEAFF
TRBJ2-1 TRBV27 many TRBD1 TGTGCCAGCAGCCGCGGGGGACAGGGGAGGGATGAGCAGTTCTTC CASSRGGQGRDEQFF
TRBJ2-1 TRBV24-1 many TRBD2 TGTGCCACCAGTGATTCGAGACTAGCGGGAGTGACCAATGAGCAGTTCTTC CATSDSRLAGVTNEQFF
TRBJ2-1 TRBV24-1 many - TGTGCCACCAGTGACGTCGACTTATCCTACAATGAGCAGTTCTTC CATSDVDLSYNEQFF
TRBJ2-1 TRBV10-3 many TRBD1 TGTGCATCCGAAAGGGGACAGGGAGGATACAATGAGCAGTTCTTC CASERGQGGYNEQFF
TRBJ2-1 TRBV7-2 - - TGTGCCAGCAGCCCCACATCCGATGAGCAGTTCTTC CASSPTSDEQFF
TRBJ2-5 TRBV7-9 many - TGTGCCAGCAGCTCGCCAAGGGAGACCCAGTACTTC CASSSPRETQYF
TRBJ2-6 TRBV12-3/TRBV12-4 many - TGTGCCAGCAGTTTAGGGCCCCTGAGGGCTGGGGCCAACGTCCTGACTTTC CASSLGPLRAGANVLTF
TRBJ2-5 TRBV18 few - TGTGCCAGCTCACCACCTACAGGGAAAGAGACCCAGTACTTC CASSPPTGKETQYF
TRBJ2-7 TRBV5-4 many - TGTGCCAGCTTCCGGTGGGGGGACGAACTCTTTCGGGAGCAGTACTTC CASFRWGDELFREQYF
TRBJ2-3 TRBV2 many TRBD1 TGTGCCAGCATAGGAGGGACAGGGGGCGGCCCCCGGGCCCCCTGGTATACGCAGTATTTT CASIGGTGGGPRAPWYTQYF
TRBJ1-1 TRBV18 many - TGTGCCAGCTCACCAAGGGCGAACACTGAAGCTTTCTTT CASSPRANTEAFF
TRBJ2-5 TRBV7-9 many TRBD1 TGTGCCAGCAGCACACAGGGGGGCCAAGAGACCCAGTACTTC CASSTQGGQETQYF